This T cell receptor (beta chain) was sequenced for a study of blood T cell repertoires in COVID-19. Study at large: The United States, Italy and Spain were the sources of the acute and convalescent COVID-19 samples.

Germline V gives CDR1 SGHTA, CDR2 FQGNSA. CDR3 length equals 15 residues. J lost 6 bases, V lost 5 bases, and 9 bases had no gene match. The cohort comprised adults aged about 18 to 100 years residing in under 25 US areas. Only a few counts were recorded for this clone. Method: immunoSEQ multiplex PCR; TCRdb's copy keeps in-frame clones and lacks some. The sample lists approximately 260,000 clones, roughly 80% seen once, with approximately 4.5% in the top ten. The sample consisted of PBMCs or T cells enriched from blood (not recorded which). The chain carries TRBV7-2 and TRBJ1-5; TRBD1 aligns across 8 bases. This receptor was obtained from a man aged 25-40 years with acute COVID-19. The CDR3 coding sequence is TGTGCCAGCAGCGCAAGACAGGGGTTCGGTCAGCCCCAGCATTTT. It codes for CASSARQGFGQPQHF.